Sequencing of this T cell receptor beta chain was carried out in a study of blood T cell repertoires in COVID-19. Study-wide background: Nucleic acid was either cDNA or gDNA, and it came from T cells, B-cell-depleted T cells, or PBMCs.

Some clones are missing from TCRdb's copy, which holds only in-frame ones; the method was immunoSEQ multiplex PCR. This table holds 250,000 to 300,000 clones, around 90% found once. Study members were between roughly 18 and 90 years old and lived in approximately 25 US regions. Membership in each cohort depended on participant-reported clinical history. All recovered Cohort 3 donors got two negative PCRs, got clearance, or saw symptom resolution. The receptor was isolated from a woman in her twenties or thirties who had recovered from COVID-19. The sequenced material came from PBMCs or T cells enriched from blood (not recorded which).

CDR3 protein: CASIQVGQGSYEQYF. The DNA for the CDR3 is TGTGCCAGCATCCAAGTGGGACAGGGCTCCTACGAGCAGTACTTC. V is TRBV28 and J is TRBJ2-7; TRBD1 aligns across 9 bases. The CDR3 has 15 amino acids. Germline lookup yields CDR1 MDHEN and CDR2 SYDVKM. V lost 7 bases and J lost 0; bases outside the gene matches: 7.